This T cell receptor beta chain was sequenced in a study of siplizumab effects on memory and regulatory T cells. The repertoire was sequenced with immunoSEQ multiplex PCR; TCRdb's copy has only in-frame clones and lacks some. The profile shows 90,000 to 120,000 clones, over 85% of them singletons. The sequence derives from a human donor in good health. The sample was Tregs sorted from blood.

CDR3 loop: CASSPTGTSHEKLFF. The CDR3 nucleotides read TGCGCCAGCAGCCCGACCGGGACATCTCATGAAAAACTGTTTTTT. The J gene is TRBJ1-4, the V gene TRBV5-1; possible D gene TRBD1, 6 bases. Deletions cut 4 bases from V and 6 bases from J, with 16 bases between. Germline V gene data show CDR1 as SGHRS and CDR2 as YFSETQ. The CDR3 loop spans 15 amino acids.